This T cell receptor beta chain came from a study of T cell changes during pregnancy in multiple sclerosis. The CDR3 is made up of 14 amino acids. Germline lookup yields CDR1 SGHVS and CDR2 FNYEAQ. V was trimmed by 1 base and J by 5 bases, leaving 12 bases between them. TCRdb's table, derived via immunoSEQ multiplex PCR, lists solely in-frame clones and lacks some. Of about 50,000 clones in the sample, 90% to 95% were seen once. The V call is TRBV7-6, the J call TRBJ2-7; D might be TRBD1 (5 bases). Specimen: CD8+ T cells from peripheral blood mononuclear cells, collected in the first trimester of pregnancy. This clonotype originated in a female donor with multiple sclerosis, enrolled in a pregnancy study. CDR3 loop: CASSLGRVLDEQYF. The CDR3 region has the DNA TGTGCCAGCAGCTTAGGCAGGGTGCTGGACGAGCAGTACTTC.